This passage covers 25 T cell receptor beta chains from one sample sequenced in a study of blood T cell repertoires in COVID-19. Method: immunoSEQ multiplex PCR; TCRdb's copy keeps in-frame clones and lacks some. The data show 95,000 to 150,000 clones, with about 91% seen just once and almost 0.9% held by the top ten. The sequenced sample consisted of peripheral blood. The receptor set was obtained from a woman between 45 and 60 years old with active or convalescent COVID-19.

CDR3 bases: TGTGCCAGCAGTTACTCGAGGACAGGGGGTACCGGGGAGCTGTTTTTT. This codes for CASSYSRTGGTGELFF. The V and J genes are TRBV6-5 and TRBJ2-2, with 10 bases matching TRBD1. Per germline, CDR1 MNHEY and CDR2 SVGAGI. CDR3 length: 16 amino acids. Germline trimming cut 0 bases from V and 5 bases from J; bases unmatched to any gene: 3.

J is TRBJ1-1 and V is TRBV6-2 or TRBV6-3; 7 bases are shared with TRBD1. After removal of 6 bases from V and 3 bases from J, the junction contained 10 bases not matched to a gene. Per germline, CDR1 MNHEY and CDR2 SVGEGT. CDR3 length: 15 amino acids. The CDR3 nucleotides are TGTGCCAGCAGCCGGGCCGGACAGGCACACACTGAAGCTTTCTTT. Protein product: CASSRAGQAHTEAFF.

V usage is TRBV7-3 and J usage is TRBJ2-6, with D possibly TRBD1 on 5 matching bases. V lost 5 bases, J lost 3 bases, and 11 bases lay in between. Germline CDR1 SGHTA, CDR2 FQGTGA. The CDR3 sequence is 15 residues long. CDR3 sequence: CASSRGQVGANVLTF. CDR3 nucleotides: TGTGCCAGCAGCAGGGGTCAAGTTGGGGCCAACGTCCTGACTTTC.

The chain combines TRBV2 with TRBJ2-1; a possible D gene is TRBD2 (6 bases). The CDR3 is 14 residues long. V lost 5 bases, J lost 4 bases, and 12 bases lay in between. Germline V gives CDR1 SNHLY, CDR2 FYNNEI. The CDR3 nucleotides are TGTGCCAGCAGTCTTGCGGGGACGTACAATGAGCAGTTCTTC. Amino acids: CASSLAGTYNEQFF. The full variable domain, in which reference TRBV2 and TRBJ2-1 provide the parts outside the CDR3, is EPEVTQTPSHQVTQMGQEVILRCVPISNHLYFYWYRQILGQKVEFLVSFYNNEISEKSEIFDDQFSVERPDGSNFTLKIRSTKLEDSAMYFCASSLAGTYNEQFFGPGTRLTVL.

J is TRBJ1-2 and V is TRBV18, with TRBD1 identical over 9 bases. V shed 3 bases, J shed 2 bases, and the junction held 1 base outside the gene matches. Looked up from germline, CDR1 is KGHSH and CDR2 is LQKENI. The CDR3 runs to 14 residues. This CDR3 is CASSPGTGNYGYTF. CDR3 DNA sequence: TGTGCCAGCTCACCCGGGACAGGGAACTATGGCTACACCTTC.

As for this clone: Compared with germline, one end of the junction differs, possibly owing to a read error. The chain couples TRBV7-8 to TRBJ1-6; possible D gene TRBD1, 5 bases. The germline V gene encodes CDR1 SGHVS and CDR2 FQNEAQ. The CDR3 extends over 13 amino acids. CDR3 DNA sequence: TGTGCCAGCAGCTTAGAGGGACTGTTGAATCCCTTTTTT. Its translation is CASSLEGLLNPFF. The whole variable domain, remainder taken from reference TRBV7-8 and TRBJ1-6, is GAGVSQSPRYKVAKRGQDVALRCDPISGHVSLFWYQQALGQGPEFLTYFQNEAQLDKSGLPSDRFFAERPEGSVSTLKIQRTQQEDSAVYLCASSLEGLLNPFFGNGTRLTVT.

This chain joins TRBV2 and TRBJ1-2, with 7 nucleotides matching TRBD1. This CDR3 is built from 13 residues. The germline CDR1 and CDR2 sequences are SNHLY and FYNNEI. Losses at the gene ends were 1 base for V and 7 bases for J; bases not matched to a gene: 3. CDR3 coding DNA: TGTGCCAGCAGTGAAGACAGGGGTAGTGGCTACACCTTC. Translating it yields CASSEDRGSGYTF.

The chain links TRBV24-1 to TRBJ2-3; 12 bases are shared with TRBD2. In germline, CDR1 is KGHDR, CDR2 SFDVKD. This CDR3 has 15 residues. Germline trimming cut 9 bases from V and 1 base from J; bases unmatched to any gene: 4. The CDR3 bases are TGTGCCACCGCGACTAGCGGGGGCCGCACAGATACGCAGTATTTT. This encodes CATATSGGRTDTQYF.

This clone showed up just a few times. J is TRBJ2-7 and V is TRBV30; D perhaps matches TRBD2 (6 bases). The germline gives CDR1 GTSNPN, CDR2 SVGIG (reference sequence). V was pared by 4 bases and J by 3 bases, with 19 bases between. The CDR3 sequence is 15 residues long. The CDR3 DNA reads as TGTGCCTGGACCCCAGGTGGTGTGGACTACTACGAGCAGTACTTC. Translating gives CAWTPGGVDYYEQYF.

There are a few counts of this clone. The rearrangement joins TRBV7-9 to TRBJ2-7, with D perhaps TRBD2 (6 bases). Per germline, CDR1 SEHNR and CDR2 FQNEAQ (reference sequence). The ends were cut back, 6 bases at V and 3 bases at J, with 18 bases in the middle. The CDR3 extends over 15 amino acids. The CDR3 sequence: CASRKAWDFSYEQYF. DNA of the CDR3: TGTGCCAGCAGAAAGGCGTGGGACTTTAGCTACGAGCAGTACTTC.

The rearrangement links TRBV3-1 (or the pseudogene TRBV3-2) to TRBJ1-2; D possibly corresponds to TRBD1 (5 bases). Germline CDR1 is LGHDT and CDR2 is YNNKEL (reference sequence). This CDR3 is built from 13 residues. Trimming shortened V by 1 base and J by 8 bases, and 11 bases separated the two germline ends. The CDR3 protein is CASSQGQPDGYTF. CDR3 nucleotide sequence: TGTGCCAGCAGCCAAGGACAGCCCGACGGCTACACCTTC.

The rearrangement joins TRBV9 to TRBJ1-1, with TRBD1 as a possible D gene (5 bases). Deletions cut 3 bases from V and 2 bases from J, with 11 bases between. The CDR3 runs 14 residues. Germline V gene lookup returns CDR1 SGDLS and CDR2 YYNGEE. CDR3 sequence reads: CASSGGTDNTEAFF. The CDR3 DNA follows: TGTGCCAGCAGCGGGGGCACGGATAACACTGAAGCTTTCTTT.

This clone was seen more than once but under ten times. The chain carries TRBV19 and TRBJ1-5; D gene uncertain. CDR1 and CDR2 (germline): LNHDA, SQIVND (reference sequence). The ends were cut back, 0 bases at V and 5 bases at J, with 5 bases in the middle. This CDR3 has 13 residues. In DNA form, the CDR3 reads TGTGCCAGTAGTATAGAGGGCCATCAGCCCCAGCATTTT. Amino acids: CASSIEGHQPQHF. The variable domain in full, with the rest retrieved from reference TRBV19 and TRBJ1-5, is DGGITQSPKYLFRKEGQNVTLSCEQNLNHDAMYWYRQDPGQGLRLIYYSQIVNDFQKGDIAEGYSVSREKKESFPLTVTSAQKNPTAFYLCASSIEGHQPQHFGDGTRLSIL.

The rearrangement joins TRBV27 to TRBJ1-2; 7 bases match TRBD1. The CDR3 totals 16 residues. CDR1 is MNHEY, CDR2 SMNVEV, per germline (reference sequence). V was pared by 2 bases and J by 2 bases, with 8 bases of the junction left unmatched. DNA for the CDR3: TGTGCCAGCAGTTTAGGGGTACACAGGGGAAACTATGGCTACACCTTC. Protein product: CASSLGVHRGNYGYTF.

DNA of the CDR3: TGTGCCAGCAGTGAATTGTGGGAGGGCCGGGGAGATACGCAGTATTTT. Residues: CASSELWEGRGDTQYF. The chain employs TRBV25-1 and TRBJ2-3; 7 positions match TRBD2. Trimming at V came to 1 base and at J to 5 bases, leaving 9 bases not matched to a gene. The CDR3 has 16 amino acids. Germline lookup yields CDR1 MGHDK and CDR2 SYGVNS.

CDR3 protein: CASSYGGIYNEQFF. CDR3 in DNA: TGTGCCAGCAGTTACGGGGGCATTTACAATGAGCAGTTCTTC. The chain combines TRBV6-2 or TRBV6-3 with TRBJ2-1; tentative D call: TRBD1 (6 bases). The CDR3 is 14 amino acids. The V gene lost 2 bases and the J gene lost 4 bases, with 9 bases spanning the gap. CDR1 is MNHEY and CDR2 is SVGEGT in the germline V gene.

The chain is built from TRBV15 and TRBJ2-3, with 9 bases identical to TRBD2. CDR3 length: 21 amino acids. With 3 bases clipped from V and 0 bases from J, the junction kept 19 bases outside the gene matches. Germline V gene sequence: CDR1 LNHNV, CDR2 YYDKDF (reference sequence). The CDR3: CATSSPPGLAGKGASTDTQYF. CDR3 DNA: TGTGCCACCAGCAGTCCCCCAGGGCTAGCGGGAAAAGGGGCTAGCACAGATACGCAGTATTTT.

CDR3 protein: CASSPGGPPNEQFF. The CDR3 region has the DNA TGTGCCAGCAGTCCCGGAGGGCCCCCCAATGAGCAGTTCTTC. The gene calls are TRBV27 and TRBJ2-1; maybe TRBD2 (6 bases). The CDR3 is 14 amino acids. Germline V gene sequence: CDR1 MNHEY, CDR2 SMNVEV (reference sequence). Deletions cut 5 bases from V and 6 bases from J, with 14 bases between.

This chain connects TRBV6-5 to TRBJ2-5; 9 bases line up with TRBD1. Germline values: CDR1 MNHEY, CDR2 SVGAGI. V was clipped by 5 bases and J by 7 bases; unmatched bases: 8. CDR3 length: 14 amino acids. The CDR3: CASSTRDRARTQYF. The DNA for the CDR3 is TGTGCCAGCAGTACGCGGGACAGGGCCAGGACCCAGTACTTC.

This sequence joins TRBV24-1 and TRBJ2-1, with D tentatively TRBD1 (5 bases). The ends were cut back, 4 bases at V and 4 bases at J, with 13 bases in the middle. The germline gives CDR1 KGHDR, CDR2 SFDVKD. This CDR3 is built from 15 residues. CDR3 in amino acids: CATSDQGRLYNEQFF. The DNA of the CDR3 is TGTGCCACCAGTGACCAGGGCCGGCTATACAATGAGCAGTTCTTC.

The table lists this clone with a count of one. The V call is TRBV7-2, the J call TRBJ2-1; 8 bases are shared with TRBD1. The CDR3 is made up of 11 amino acids. V trimming: 4 bases; J trimming: 16 bases; junction bases outside the gene matches: 6. Germline V gene data show CDR1 as SGHTA and CDR2 as FQGNSA. The CDR3 here is CASSSGQGRFF. In DNA, the CDR3 is TGTGCCAGCAGCTCTGGACAGGGCCGCTTCTTC.

CDR3 sequence (DNA): TGTGCCAGTCAGGGGGCCGGAGCGTCGGCCCTCCACTTT. The encoded protein is CASQGAGASALHF. The chain employs TRBV2 and TRBJ1-6; 8 bases align to TRBD1. From germline, CDR1 is SNHLY and CDR2 FYNNEI. The CDR3 spans 13 residues. The ends lost 9 bases at V and 14 bases at J; junction bases unmatched: 12.

The count of this clone is one. The genes are TRBV6-5 and TRBJ1-2; 10 bases line up with TRBD1. The germline CDR1 and CDR2 sequences are MNHEY and SVGAGI. The CDR3 is 16 amino acids. J lost 4 bases, V lost 4 bases, and 9 bases had no gene match. CDR3 DNA: TGTGCCAGCAGTTTGACAGGGGGCTACGTAGGCTATGGCTACACCTTC. It yields the protein CASSLTGGYVGYGYTF.

The chain couples TRBV18 to TRBJ2-2; 9 bases line up with TRBD1. The length of the CDR3 is 15 residues. Germline-derived CDR1 and CDR2 are KGHSH and LQKENI. V gave up 4 bases and J gave up 5 bases; unmatched junction bases: 5. CDR3 region: CASSRGTGQTGELFF. The DNA of the CDR3 is TGTGCCAGCTCACGAGGGACAGGGCAAACCGGGGAGCTGTTTTTT.

The chain links TRBV27 to TRBJ2-5; possibly TRBD2 for D (6 bases). The germline V gene has CDR1 MNHEY and CDR2 SMNVEV (reference sequence). V was trimmed by 6 bases and J by 5 bases, leaving 19 bases between them. The CDR3 is 15 residues long. DNA of the CDR3: TGTGCCAGCAGACCGGGACTCCAAAGGTGGGAGACCCAGTACTTC. This encodes CASRPGLQRWETQYF.